These 21 T cell receptor beta chains were all obtained from the same sample, sequenced in a study of shared clonotypes between healthy human individuals. Data came from immunoSEQ multiplex PCR; TCRdb stores just in-frame clones and leaves some out. The sample yields about 870,000 clones, 85% to 95% seen once. CD45RO-negative cells were positively selected for CCR7, leaving out terminally differentiated effector memory CD45RA+ cells. Input material: naive CD8+ T cells sorted from blood. The receptor source for this set is a man younger than 45 in good health.

V usage is TRBV6-5 and J usage is TRBJ2-7, with unresolved D. Trimming cost V 8 bases and J 0 bases, with 11 bases left between them. This CDR3 region has 13 residues. Per germline, CDR1 MNHEY and CDR2 SVGAGI. CDR3 region: CASGPDFSYEQYF. CDR3 DNA sequence: TGTGCCAGCGGACCGGATTTCTCCTACGAGCAGTACTTC.

The rearrangement links TRBV9 to TRBJ2-7; 8 bases fit TRBD2. CDR1 is SGDLS, CDR2 YYNGEE, per germline. V lost 4 bases, J lost 1 base, and 7 bases stayed unmatched. The CDR3 totals 15 residues. The DNA of the CDR3 is TGTGCCAGCAGCCCCTACTCGGGGGGGTCCTACGAGCAGTACTTC. Translation gives CASSPYSGGSYEQYF.

The V and J genes are TRBV27 and TRBJ2-1; D remains ambiguous. CDR3 length equals 12 residues. Germline-derived CDR1 and CDR2 are MNHEY and SMNVEV (reference sequence). Trimming took 4 bases from V and 9 from J, leaving 10 bases between them. CDR3 protein: CASSSSISEQFF. CDR3 bases: TGTGCCAGCAGTTCCTCGATCTCTGAGCAGTTCTTC.

The rearrangement uses TRBV7-9 and TRBJ2-7; TRBD2 matches at 8 bases. With V trimmed by 5 bases and J by 4 bases, 7 bases remained unmatched. Germline V gene lookup returns CDR1 SEHNR and CDR2 FQNEAQ (reference sequence). This CDR3 is 14 amino acids long. This chain's CDR3 is CASSPRTSSYEQYF. CDR3 coding DNA: TGTGCCAGCAGCCCAAGGACTAGCAGTTACGAGCAGTACTTC.

The chain recombines TRBV4-1 with TRBJ1-5; TRBD1 matches 9 bases. Germline CDR1 and CDR2: MGHRA and YSYEKL. J was trimmed by 5 bases and V by 1 base; bases with no gene match: 3. This CDR3 is built from 15 residues. Written as DNA, the CDR3 is TGCGCCAGCAGCCAAGCTAGACAGGGGGATCAGCCCCAGCATTTT. This sequence encodes CASSQARQGDQPQHF.

The chain employs TRBV4-3 and TRBJ2-1, with 8 bases lining up with TRBD1. The ends lost 4 bases at V and 6 bases at J; junction bases unmatched: 5. Germline CDR1 is LGHNA and CDR2 is YSLEER. The CDR3 length is 14 residues. The CDR3 nucleotides read TGCGCCAGCAGCCCCAGGGGGCAAACCAATGAGCAGTTCTTC. Residues: CASSPRGQTNEQFF.

This clone was seen once. The chain uses TRBV2 and TRBJ2-7; TRBD2 might be the D (5 bases). The CDR3 loop spans 15 amino acids. Germline V CDR1 and CDR2: SNHLY, FYNNEI. V was cut by 5 bases and J by 2 bases, with 16 bases left in between. Here the CDR3 reads CASSFNGLAAYEQYF. The CDR3 region has the DNA TGTGCCAGCAGTTTTAACGGACTTGCTGCCTACGAGCAGTACTTC.

V gene TRBV15 combines with J gene TRBJ1-1; D not resolved. Deletions cut 3 bases from V and 0 bases from J, with 8 bases between. The CDR3 is 14 residues long. Germline V gene lookup returns CDR1 LNHNV and CDR2 YYDKDF (reference sequence). The CDR3 reads CATSRQTMNTEAFF. As DNA, the CDR3 is TGTGCCACCAGCAGGCAAACCATGAACACTGAAGCTTTCTTT.

This chain connects TRBV9 to TRBJ2-5; weak D call: TRBD1 (5 bases). The CDR3 runs to 15 residues. V lost 0 bases to trimming and J lost 5 bases, with 14 bases between them. Per the germline V gene, CDR1 is SGDLS and CDR2 is YYNGEE. The CDR3 nucleotides are TGTGCCAGCAGCGTAGCTTCAGGCCCAGGGGAGACCCAGTACTTC. Protein: CASSVASGPGETQYF.

The rearrangement uses TRBV5-8 and TRBJ1-5, with D unclear. The CDR3 consists of 17 residues. Trimming cost V 0 bases and J 3 bases, with 16 bases left between them. CDR1 is SGHTS, CDR2 YDEGEE, per germline. CDR3 sequence: CASSLAFAALYNQPQHF. In DNA form, the CDR3 reads TGTGCCAGCAGCTTGGCCTTCGCAGCTCTTTACAATCAGCCCCAGCATTTT.

The chain combines TRBV5-8 with TRBJ2-5; unclear D gene. The germline CDR1 and CDR2 sequences are SGHTS and YDEGEE. The V end lost 4 bases, the J end lost 4 bases, and 5 bases lay between the germline ends. The CDR3 is 11 residues long. The CDR3 sequence is CASSPRETQYF. CDR3 in DNA: TGTGCCAGCAGCCCCCGAGAGACCCAGTACTTC.

This clone has just one count. This sequence joins TRBV7-2 and TRBJ2-7, with TRBD1 matching over 12 bases. Germline CDR1 and CDR2: SGHTA and FQGNSA. The CDR3 contains 16 residues. V lost 0 bases, J lost 6 bases, and 6 bases stayed unmatched. The CDR3 spells CASSLAGDRGLPEQYF. CDR3 nucleotides: TGTGCCAGCAGCTTAGCTGGGGACAGGGGGCTTCCCGAGCAGTACTTC.

This chain links TRBV10-3 with TRBJ2-2; 7 positions match TRBD2. Germline V gene sequence: CDR1 ENHRY, CDR2 SYGVKD. Losses at the gene ends were 3 bases for V and 7 bases for J; bases not matched to a gene: 5. The CDR3 runs to 14 residues. The CDR3 sequence is CAISETGGFGELFF. The CDR3 nucleotides read TGTGCCATCAGTGAAACGGGAGGTTTCGGGGAGCTGTTTTTT.

J is TRBJ2-1 and V is TRBV7-9; D gene unclear. Germline loops: CDR1 SEHNR, CDR2 FQNEAQ (reference sequence). The CDR3 covers 14 residues. V lost 0 bases to trimming and J lost 8 bases, with 11 bases between them. As DNA, the CDR3 is TGTGCCAGCAGCTTAGCCGTGGGTGGGGATGAGCAGTTCTTC. As protein: CASSLAVGGDEQFF.

The rearrangement uses TRBV7-9 and TRBJ1-4; D gene unclear. Germline V lookup: CDR1 SEHNR, CDR2 FQNEAQ (reference sequence). V was shortened by 5 bases and J by 10 bases, with 26 bases between the two germline ends. The length of the CDR3 is 17 residues. The CDR3 sequence is CASSHTADALVAGKLFF. In DNA form, the CDR3 reads TGTGCCAGCAGCCACACCGCGGACGCTTTGGTCGCGGGAAAACTGTTTTTT.

V and J are TRBV10-3 and TRBJ2-3; 12 bases map to TRBD2. The CDR3 length is 14 residues. V lost 8 bases to trimming and J lost 2 bases; unmatched junction nucleotides: 2. CDR1 and CDR2 (germline): ENHRY, SYGVKD. CDR3 nucleotide sequence: TGTGCCATCCGACTAGCGGGGGACACAGATACGCAGTATTTT. Translation: CAIRLAGDTDTQYF.

The V and J genes are TRBV5-6 and TRBJ2-7; D is unclear. Germline V gene lookup returns CDR1 SGHDT and CDR2 YYEEEE. Trimming removed 2 bases from V and 1 base from J, with 7 bases in between. This CDR3 is 13 amino acids long. The CDR3 reads CASSFSTSYEQYF. DNA for the CDR3: TGTGCCAGCAGCTTTTCCACTTCCTACGAGCAGTACTTC.

The V call is TRBV10-3, the J call TRBJ2-3; 10 bases map to TRBD2. Trimming cost V 4 bases and J 8 bases; bases outside gene matches: 9. Germline V gives CDR1 ENHRY, CDR2 SYGVKD. The CDR3 contains 15 residues. CDR3 residues: CAISVLPSGRGTQYF. The CDR3 nucleotides are TGTGCCATCAGTGTTCTCCCTAGCGGGAGAGGTACGCAGTATTTT.

This sequence joins TRBV14 and TRBJ2-1; 13 bases map to TRBD2. The CDR3 contains 15 residues. Trimming removed 4 bases from V and 7 bases from J; junction bases left unmatched: 4. CDR1 SGHDN and CDR2 FVKESK come from the germline V gene. For the CDR3, the DNA is TGTGCCAGCAGCCTGGGACTAGCGGGACAAAATGAGCAGTTCTTC. Translating it yields CASSLGLAGQNEQFF.

The rearrangement uses TRBV11-2 and TRBJ2-7, with 7 bases matching TRBD1. With V trimmed by 5 bases and J by 0 bases, 4 bases remained unmatched. Per germline, CDR1 SGHAT and CDR2 FQNNGV. CDR3 length: 14 residues. The CDR3: CASSGTDYSYEQYF. CDR3 DNA sequence: TGTGCCAGCAGCGGGACAGACTACTCCTACGAGCAGTACTTC. The full variable domain, with the rest looked up from reference TRBV11-2 and TRBJ2-7, is EAGVAQSPRYKIIEKRQSVAFWCNPISGHATLYWYQQILGQGPKLLIQFQNNGVVDDSQLPKDRFSAERLKGVDSTLKIQPAKLEDSAVYLCASSGTDYSYEQYFGPGTRLTVT.

This chain links TRBV27 with TRBJ2-1; D is uncertain. V was clipped by 7 bases and J by 5 bases, with 15 bases between them. Germline lookup yields CDR1 MNHEY and CDR2 SMNVEV (reference sequence). CDR3 length equals 14 residues. The CDR3 region is CASNNLGLDNEQFF. The CDR3 DNA reads as TGTGCCAGCAATAACCTGGGCTTGGACAATGAGCAGTTCTTC.